The rows below give T cell receptor beta chains drawn from one sample of a study of beta chain features in type 1 diabetes. The repertoire was sequenced with immunoSEQ multiplex PCR; TCRdb's copy has only in-frame clones and lacks some. The sample records 860,000 or so clones, about a sixth being singletons. The sequenced sample was naive CD4+ T cells from blood. These receptors were collected from a woman aged 18-30 years in good health. CDR3s include the opening cysteine and the closing phenylalanine or tryptophan. A D gene is named only where the DNA matches it firmly. Size values are once, few and many counts, or a class for expanded clones, and some rows have none.

TRBJ2-2,-,TRBD2,TRBV19,CASSKLAGFANTGELFF,TGTGCCAGTAGTAAACTAGCGGGATTCGCGAACACCGGGGAGCTGTTTTTT
TRBJ2-1,-,-,TRBV5-1,CASSLDWAPNEQFF,TGCGCCAGCAGCTTGGACTGGGCTCCAAATGAGCAGTTCTTC
TRBJ2-1,-,TRBD2,TRBV6-6,CASSSFWREKNNEQFF,TGTGCCAGCAGTTCCTTTTGGCGGGAGAAAAACAATGAGCAGTTCTTC
TRBJ2-2,-,-,TRBV6-5,CASSYTPGAGELFF,TGTGCCAGCAGTTACACCCCGGGGGCCGGGGAGCTGTTTTTT
TRBJ2-7,few,TRBD2,TRBV4-2,CASSKEREGLYEQYF,TGTGCCAGCAGCAAAGAGCGGGAGGGCCTCTACGAGCAGTACTTC
TRBJ1-1,-,-,TRBV6-5,CASSYWGNTEAFF,TGTGCCAGCAGTTATTGGGGTAACACTGAAGCTTTCTTT
TRBJ2-7,-,TRBD2,TRBV6-5,CASSYSLAGSYEQYF,TGTGCCAGCAGTTACTCGCTAGCGGGTTCCTACGAGCAGTACTTC
TRBJ2-5,-,TRBD2,TRBV7-2,CASSLVSGRASETQYF,TGTGCCAGCAGCTTAGTTAGCGGGAGGGCCTCAGAGACCCAGTACTTC
TRBJ2-1,-,-,TRBV15,CATSAEWWVSSYNEQFF,TGTGCCACCAGCGCAGAGTGGTGGGTAAGCTCCTACAATGAGCAGTTCTTC
TRBJ2-7,-,TRBD1,TRBV18,CASSPATGGTYEQYF,TGTGCCAGCTCACCGGCAACAGGGGGCACCTACGAGCAGTACTTC
TRBJ1-5,-,-,TRBV10-3,CATSDDPGWPQHF,TGTGCCACCTCGGACGACCCTGGATGGCCCCAGCATTTT
TRBJ2-1,few,TRBD2,TRBV5-1,CASSLGASGASYNEQFF,TGCGCCAGCAGCTTGGGAGCCAGCGGGGCCTCCTACAATGAGCAGTTCTTC
TRBJ2-7,-,TRBD1,TRBV6-1,CASRDTGDTYEQYF,TGTGCCAGCAGGGACACAGGGGACACATACGAGCAGTACTTC
TRBJ2-1,-,TRBD2,TRBV5-1,CASSTHRTSGTYNEQFF,TGCGCCAGCAGCACTCATCGGACTAGCGGGACATACAATGAGCAGTTCTTC
TRBJ2-5,-,-,TRBV7-2,CASSLGGTRTEQYF,TGTGCCAGCAGCTTAGGCGGGACTCGCACGGAGCAGTACTTC
TRBJ2-1,-,TRBD2,TRBV9,CASSVAGTSGLNEQFF,TGTGCCAGCAGCGTGGCCGGGACTAGCGGCCTCAATGAGCAGTTCTTC
TRBJ1-2,few,-,TRBV28,CASSPDRFGYTF,TGTGCCAGCAGTCCGGACCGTTTTGGCTACACCTTC
TRBJ1-5,-,TRBD1,TRBV7-8,CASSSRTGSYSNQPQHF,TGTGCCAGCAGCTCGCGGACAGGGAGTTATAGCAATCAGCCCCAGCATTTT
TRBJ2-7,-,TRBD2,TRBV6-6,CASSEPGLGEQYF,TGTGCCAGCAGTGAGCCGGGACTAGGCGAGCAGTACTTC
TRBJ1-2,-,-,TRBV6-5,CASSEGYGYTF,TGTGCCAGCAGTGAGGGTTATGGCTACACCTTC
TRBJ1-5,-,-,TRBV28,CASSWDQGHGQYVNQPQHF,TGTGCCAGCAGTTGGGACCAGGGGCATGGCCAATATGTCAATCAGCCCCAGCATTTT
TRBJ1-1,few,TRBD1,TRBV5-1,CASSLITGGMNTEAFF,TGCGCCAGCAGCTTGATCACAGGGGGTATGAACACTGAAGCTTTCTTT
TRBJ2-7,few,-,TRBV2,CASMFGWDRDEQYF,TGTGCCAGCATGTTTGGCTGGGACCGGGACGAGCAGTACTTC
TRBJ2-1,-,-,TRBV5-4,CASSLVRAEQFF,TGTGCCAGCAGCCTGGTCAGGGCTGAGCAGTTCTTC
TRBJ2-7,few,TRBD1,TRBV4-2,CASSQLGQGSSYEQYF,TGTGCCAGCAGCCAGCTCGGACAGGGGAGCTCCTACGAGCAGTACTTC
TRBJ2-7,few,-,TRBV19,CASSRSASPSSYEQYF,TGTGCCAGTAGTCGATCCGCGTCCCCCTCTTCCTACGAGCAGTACTTC
TRBJ1-2,-,-,TRBV21-1,CASSPNDSVRVYGYTF,TGTGCCAGCAGCCCGAACGACAGCGTAAGAGTCTATGGCTACACCTTC
TRBJ2-7,-,-,TRBV7-2,CASSFPGRAMYEQYF,TGTGCCAGCAGCTTCCCCGGACGGGCGATGTACGAGCAGTACTTC
TRBJ1-1,-,TRBD1,TRBV18,CASSPDRGLTEAFF,TGTGCCAGCTCACCGGACAGGGGGCTCACTGAAGCTTTCTTT
TRBJ2-7,-,-,TRBV6-1,CASSEASGVAYEQYF,TGTGCCAGCAGTGAAGCGTCTGGCGTAGCCTACGAGCAGTACTTC
TRBJ2-5,few,TRBD2,TRBV4-2,CASSQDGLAGGSQETQYF,TGTGCCAGCAGCCAAGATGGCCTAGCGGGAGGTAGTCAAGAGACCCAGTACTTC
TRBJ2-1,few,TRBD2,TRBV10-3,CAISGTSGGGNEQFF,TGTGCCATCAGCGGGACTAGCGGCGGGGGCAATGAGCAGTTCTTC
TRBJ1-5,-,TRBD1,TRBV6-6,CASSYQQGDQPQHF,TGTGCCAGCAGTTACCAACAGGGGGATCAGCCCCAGCATTTT
TRBJ2-7,few,-,TRBV4-3,CASSQVAGSYEQYF,TGCGCCAGCAGCCAAGTCGCGGGATCCTACGAGCAGTACTTC
TRBJ2-2,few,TRBD1,TRBV18,CASSIRQGNTGELFF,TGTGCCAGCTCAATTCGACAGGGAAACACCGGGGAGCTGTTTTTT
TRBJ1-1,-,-,TRBV9,CASSAIETGTEAFF,TGTGCCAGCAGCGCAATCGAGACCGGGACAGAAGCTTTCTTT
TRBJ1-2,few,-,TRBV2,CASSEVYGYTF,TGTGCCAGCAGTGAAGTCTATGGCTACACCTTC
TRBJ2-1,-,-,TRBV6-5,CASRRVGLVPEQFF,TGTGCCAGCAGAAGGGTGGGATTGGTTCCTGAGCAGTTCTTC
TRBJ1-1,-,-,TRBV7-9,CASSLLALIQNTEAFF,TGTGCCAGCAGCTTACTGGCCCTGATTCAGAACACTGAAGCTTTCTTT
TRBJ2-2,-,TRBD2,TRBV7-9,CASSPVIGLAGTGELFF,TGTGCCAGCAGCCCCGTGATCGGACTAGCAGGCACCGGGGAGCTGTTTTTT
TRBJ2-7,-,-,TRBV28,CASSSHGATYEQYF,TGTGCCAGCAGTTCTCACGGGGCCACCTACGAGCAGTACTTC
TRBJ1-1,-,-,TRBV6-5,CASSYSTTGNTEAFF,TGTGCCAGCAGTTACTCAACAACAGGGAACACTGAAGCTTTCTTT
TRBJ2-7,few,-,TRBV7-2,CASSLRLGYEQYF,TGTGCCAGCAGCTTAAGACTAGGCTACGAGCAGTACTTC